Below, one T cell receptor beta chain is given with its context. Its antigen is not known. The assay ran at deep level. TCRdb's table, derived via immunoSEQ multiplex PCR, lists solely in-frame clones and lacks some. This sample has a few million clones, with more than 90% found just once. This entry belongs to a study of shared clonotypes between healthy human individuals. Findings of the study overall: Roughly 4.7% was the fraction of naive CD4 clonotypes found shared across several donors.

The sequenced sample consisted of naive CD4+ T cells sorted from blood. Sample subset: CD45RA+ positively selected. The sequence was obtained from a man between 18 and 29 years old in good health.

CDR3 loop: CASRSGGLLYNEQFF. The DNA of the CDR3 is TGTGCCAGCCGTAGCGGGGGCCTTCTCTACAATGAGCAGTTCTTC. The chain recombines TRBV25-1 with TRBJ2-1; 9 bases fit TRBD2. The CDR3 totals 15 residues. V lost 8 bases and J lost 3; bases outside the gene matches: 8. Germline V lookup: CDR1 MGHDK, CDR2 SYGVNS.